This T cell receptor (beta chain) was found in a study of graft-versus-host responses after intestinal transplantation. About the study: In this cohort, recipients had multivisceral, liver-intestinal, or isolated intestinal transplants. Study conclusions and caveats: There were GvH clones found in recipient marrow, and some of them appeared first in ileum or blood. Circulating GvH clone levels at their peak were associated with HvG declines (early post-transplant).

Of note for this clone: The antigen remains unidentified.

Deletions cut 3 bases from V and 1 base from J, with 21 bases between. CDR1 and CDR2 from the germline V gene are SGHAT and FQNNGV. This CDR3 contains 18 residues. Data came from immunoSEQ multiplex PCR; TCRdb stores just in-frame clones and leaves some out. The sample lists about 30,000 clones, roughly 85% seen once, with under 14% in the top ten. The starting material was PBMCs, obtained around 480 days after intestinal transplantation. This sequence joins TRBV11-2 and TRBJ1-1; D unclear. The TCR sequence derives from a human patient who received an intestinal transplant, so some T cells may come from the graft donor. The CDR3 DNA reads TGTGCCAGCAGCTTCAACTGGACCCCGCTATCCCCGAACACTGAAGCTTTCTTT. Translation gives CASSFNWTPLSPNTEAFF.